The 23 T cell receptor beta chains below were found in one sample sequenced in a study of vaccination and CD4 T cells after COVID-19. The Oncomine TCR Beta short-read assay was applied to DNA of cultured CD4+ T cells. TCRdb reprocessed the PCR reads with MiXCR, giving one entry per CDR3 protein. The sample lists approximately 7,300 distinct CDR3 sequences, approximately 34% seen once, with around 27% in the top ten. Their antigen targets remain unknown. Regarding treatment: roughly 11-day PBMC culture with coronavirus spike peptide pools or control peptides (ViraFEST assay). The unexposed donor gave CD4+ T cells before the COVID-19 pandemic (2011-2018). Sequencing used CD4+ T cells from blood, cultured in vitro. The receptor set was obtained from a human donor in good health.

With respect to this clonotype: At one end the junction does not follow the germline gene, possibly because of a read error. The genes are TRBV7-7 and TRBJ1-5, with D maybe TRBD1 (6 bases). The V gene's germline CDR1 is SSHAT and CDR2 FNYEAQ (reference sequence). This CDR3 region has 15 residues. The chain's CDR3 is CASISWGGRFQPQHF. The CDR3 nucleotides are TGTGCTAGCATATCTTGGGGGGGGCGCTTTCAGCCCCAGCATTTT.

The chain recombines TRBV19 with TRBJ2-7; a weak D match, TRBD2 (5 bases). V lost 6 bases, J lost 3 bases, and 18 bases lay in between. The CDR3 extends over 15 amino acids. Germline CDR1 reads LNHDA; CDR2 reads SQIVND (reference sequence). Here the CDR3 reads CASRNEAGGIYEQYF. CDR3 DNA: TGTGCCAGTAGGAACGAGGCGGGCGGCATCTACGAGCAGTACTTC.

This clonotype has only one observation. V usage is TRBV27 and J usage is TRBJ2-7, with 9 nucleotides matching TRBD1. Germline CDR1 and CDR2: MNHEY and SMNVEV (reference sequence). J lost 2 bases, V lost 2 bases, and 7 bases had no gene match. The CDR3 has 16 residues. The DNA of the CDR3 is TGTGCCAGCAGTTTAGCCCCGGGACAGGGACCCTACGAGCAGTACTTC. Translation: CASSLAPGQGPYEQYF.

This clonotype was observed a few times. The rearrangement links TRBV19 to TRBJ2-5; D perhaps matches TRBD1 (5 bases). V lost 2 bases and J 2 bases, leaving 12 bases between the germline ends. In germline, CDR1 is LNHDA, CDR2 SQIVND (reference sequence). This CDR3 is built from 15 residues. The CDR3 bases are TGTGCCAGTAGTATACAGGGAAAAGGGCAAGAGACCCAGTACTTC. It yields the protein CASSIQGKGQETQYF.

CDR3 sequence reads: CASSRADPYEQYF. In DNA, the CDR3 is TGTGCCAGCAGCCGGGCGGACCCCTACGAGCAGTACTTC. The V call is TRBV11-2, the J call TRBJ2-7; no reliable D call. The CDR3 has 13 amino acids. CDR1 is SGHAT, CDR2 FQNNGV, per germline. The V end was cut by 5 bases, the J end by 2 bases, with 10 bases between.

V usage is TRBV25-1 and J usage is TRBJ1-6; D call uncertain. Trimming removed 5 bases from V and 7 bases from J, with 24 bases in between. Germline lookup yields CDR1 MGHDK and CDR2 SYGVNS. The CDR3 consists of 18 residues. In nucleotides, the CDR3 is TGTGCCAGCAGTCCAGTCACCAGAACCGGGGTCGTGAATTCACCCCTCCACTTT. As protein: CASSPVTRTGVVNSPLHF.

This clonotype was counted a few times. V usage is TRBV27 and J usage is TRBJ1-1; D gene uncertain. The CDR3 length is 15 residues. Germline CDR1 MNHEY, CDR2 SMNVEV (reference sequence). The ends were cut back, 5 bases at V and 4 bases at J, with 17 bases in the middle. CDR3 sequence (DNA): TGTGCCAGCAGTATTTCGCCGGGTAGGAGCACTGAAGCTTTCTTT. Translating gives CASSISPGRSTEAFF.

The chain recombines TRBV20-1 with TRBJ1-2; TRBD1 matches at 7 bases. Germline V gene data show CDR1 as DFQATT and CDR2 as SNEGSKA (reference sequence). CDR3 length: 16 residues. After removal of 6 bases from V and 1 base from J, the junction contained 14 bases not matched to a gene. The CDR3 DNA reads as TGCAGTGCGATGTACCGGCGGGACAGTTTTAACTATGGCTACACCTTC. Protein product: CSAMYRRDSFNYGYTF.

The rearrangement links TRBV20-1 to TRBJ1-3; TRBD1 is a possible D gene (5 bases). The CDR3 is made up of 16 amino acids. CDR1 and CDR2 from the germline V gene are DFQATT and SNEGSKA (reference sequence). The V end was cut by 0 bases, the J end by 0 bases, with 12 bases between. Here the CDR3 DNA reads TGCAGTGCTAGAGATTGGGGGTTTAGCTCTGGAAACACCATATATTTT. Protein sequence: CSARDWGFSSGNTIYF.

The chain recombines TRBV25-1 with TRBJ2-1; D unresolved. Germline CDR1 MGHDK, CDR2 SYGVNS. CDR3 size: 14 residues. V lost 8 bases and J lost 7, with 18 bases in between. CDR3 DNA sequence: TGTGCCAGCCACCACCCAGGAGTGATGAATGAGCAGTTCTTC. This sequence encodes CASHHPGVMNEQFF.

This chain joins TRBV19 and TRBJ2-5, with D possibly being TRBD1 (6 bases). This CDR3 contains 16 residues. Trimming stripped 2 bases from V and 1 base from J, with 14 bases between. The germline CDR1 and CDR2 sequences are LNHDA and SQIVND (reference sequence). CDR3: CASSITSQQGQETQYF. Here the CDR3 DNA reads TGTGCCAGTAGTATAACCTCACAACAGGGCCAAGAGACCCAGTACTTC.

This clonotype was observed a handful of times. The chain couples TRBV4-1 to TRBJ2-3, with D perhaps TRBD1 or TRBD2 (5 bases each). The V gene's germline CDR1 is MGHRA and CDR2 YSYEKL. V dropped 1 base and J dropped 11 bases, with 25 bases sitting between them. The CDR3 contains 17 residues. CDR3 in DNA: TGCGCCAGCAGCCAAGGCCTTGGGACGGGTATCGCCTCGGGGCAGTATTTT. Translating gives CASSQGLGTGIASGQYF.

This clonotype was detected a few times. The chain employs TRBV7-9 and TRBJ2-7; the D gene could be TRBD1 or TRBD2 (5 bases each). In germline, CDR1 is SEHNR, CDR2 FQNEAQ (reference sequence). This CDR3 comprises 13 residues. Trimming cost V 6 bases and J 2 bases, with 11 bases left between them. This CDR3 is CASSTGTPYEQYF. In DNA form, the CDR3 reads TGTGCCAGCAGTACTGGGACCCCCTACGAGCAGTACTTC.

J is TRBJ2-1 and V is TRBV6-5, with TRBD2 as a possible D gene (7 bases). V lost 0 bases, J lost 9 bases, and 21 bases lay in between. Germline assignment: CDR1 MNHEY and CDR2 SVGAGI. The CDR3 is made up of 17 amino acids. The CDR3 nucleotides are TGTGCCAGCAGTTACTCGTTTCTGGCGGGGGACATCGGTGAGCAGTTCTTC. It specifies CASSYSFLAGDIGEQFF.

The table lists this clonotype with a few counts. The chain has TRBV29-1 and TRBJ2-3; the match to TRBD2 covers 7 bases. This CDR3 spans 17 amino acids. V lost 4 bases and J lost 5; bases outside the gene matches: 18. Looked up from germline, CDR1 is SQVTM and CDR2 is ANQGSEA. Here the CDR3 DNA reads TGCAGCGTTGGGCCCCCTGTCAGCGGGGCGCCCGGAGATACGCAGTATTTT. This sequence encodes CSVGPPVSGAPGDTQYF.

A few counts support this clonotype. The rearrangement links TRBV20-1 to TRBJ1-3, with TRBD1 as a possible D gene (5 bases). Germline CDR1 and CDR2: DFQATT and SNEGSKA (reference sequence). The CDR3 totals 15 residues. V was shortened by 3 bases and J by 0 bases, with 12 bases between the two germline ends. CDR3 loop: CSASRRALSGNTIYF. In DNA form, the CDR3 reads TGCAGTGCTAGTCGCAGGGCCCTCTCTGGAAACACCATATATTTT.

The table lists this clonotype with a few counts. The rearrangement joins TRBV15 to TRBJ2-2; no reliable D call. V shed 1 base and J shed 3 bases, with 3 bases lying between them. The CDR3 contains 13 residues. CDR1 and CDR2 from the germline V gene are LNHNV and YYDKDF (reference sequence). The CDR3 region has the DNA TGTGCCACCAGCAGAGTAGACACCGGGGAGCTGTTTTTT. This translates into CATSRVDTGELFF. Variable domain in full (rest from reference TRBV15 and TRBJ2-2): DAMVIQNPRYQVTQFGKPVTLSCSQTLNHNVMYWYQQKSSQAPKLLFHYYDKDFNNEADTPDNFQSRRPNTSFCFLDIRSPGLGDTAMYLCATSRVDTGELFFGEGSRLTVL.

This chain links TRBV29-1 with TRBJ1-6, with D unresolved. This CDR3 contains 13 residues. Germline lookup yields CDR1 SQVTM and CDR2 ANQGSEA. V gave up 5 bases and J gave up 9 bases, with 14 bases separating them. The CDR3 DNA sequence: TGCAGCGTTCGGCCAAATGAAGGTTCACCCCTCCACTTT. Translating it yields CSVRPNEGSPLHF.

The chain is built from TRBV7-3 and TRBJ2-3, with D possibly being TRBD1 (6 bases). V was clipped by 7 bases and J by 3 bases, with 14 bases between them. The CDR3 sequence is 14 residues long. Germline loops: CDR1 SGHTA, CDR2 FQGTGA. The CDR3 nucleotides read TGTGCCAGCACAAAGGACAGTCAAACAGATACGCAGTATTTT. Translated: CASTKDSQTDTQYF.

In regard to this clonotype: A much more abundant neighbour one base away suggests this may be a read error. The rearrangement links TRBV21-1 to TRBJ1-2; the D call of TRBD1 is as the table states it, not checked on the DNA. TRBV21-1 is recorded as a pseudogene. This CDR3 has 14 residues. CDR3 loop: CANGTGTGDYGYTF. CDR3 sequence (DNA): TGTGCCAACGGAACCGGGACAGGGGACTATGGCTACACCTTC.

V is TRBV6-1 and J is TRBJ1-1; the D is unclear. This CDR3 is built from 12 residues. V lost 2 bases, J lost 9 bases, and 10 bases lay in between. CDR1 is MNHNS and CDR2 is SASEGT in the germline V gene. Here the CDR3 DNA reads TGTGCCAGCAGTGAAAGGCAGGATAAAGCTTTCTTT. This codes for CASSERQDKAFF.

The chain uses TRBV6-5 and TRBJ2-1; D is possibly TRBD1 (5 bases). V was trimmed by 0 bases and J by 5 bases, leaving 14 bases between them. CDR3 length: 16 amino acids. From germline, CDR1 is MNHEY and CDR2 SVGAGI. The CDR3 sequence is CASSYSVGQINNEQFF. Here the CDR3 DNA reads TGTGCCAGCAGTTACTCGGTCGGACAAATCAACAATGAGCAGTTCTTC.

The rearrangement links TRBV20-1 to TRBJ1-2, with D hard to call. The germline V gene encodes CDR1 DFQATT and CDR2 SNEGSKA (reference sequence). This CDR3 has 12 amino acids. Trimming stripped 3 bases from V and 2 bases from J, with 7 bases between. The CDR3 sequence is CSARRPNYGYTF. The DNA of the CDR3 is TGCAGTGCTAGGCGGCCAAACTATGGCTACACCTTC.